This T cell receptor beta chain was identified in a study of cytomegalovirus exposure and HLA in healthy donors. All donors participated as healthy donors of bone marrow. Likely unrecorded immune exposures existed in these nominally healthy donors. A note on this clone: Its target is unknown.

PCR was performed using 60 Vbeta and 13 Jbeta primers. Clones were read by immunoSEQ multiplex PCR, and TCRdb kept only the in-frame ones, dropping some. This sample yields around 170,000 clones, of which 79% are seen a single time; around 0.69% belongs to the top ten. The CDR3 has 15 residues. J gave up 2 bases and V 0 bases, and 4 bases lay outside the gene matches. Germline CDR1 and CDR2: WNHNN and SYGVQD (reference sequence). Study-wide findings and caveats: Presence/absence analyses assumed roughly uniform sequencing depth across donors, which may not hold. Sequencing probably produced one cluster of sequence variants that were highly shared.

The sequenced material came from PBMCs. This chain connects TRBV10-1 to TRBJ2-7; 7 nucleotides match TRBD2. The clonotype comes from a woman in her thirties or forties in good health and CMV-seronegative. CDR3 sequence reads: CASSESSSGPYEQYF. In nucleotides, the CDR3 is TGCGCCAGCAGTGAGTCATCTAGCGGACCCTACGAGCAGTACTTC.